This T cell receptor beta chain stems from a study of early T cells in non-severe SARS-CoV-2 infection. Whole-study context: Sequenced bulk RNA came from whole blood that was unsorted, and chains were unpaired. Study-wide findings and caveats: A preference for anti-spike CD8 responses marked VDJdb matching, which missed private and CD4 specificities.

The germline gives CDR1 DFQATT, CDR2 SNEGSKA (reference sequence). The CDR3 consists of 11 residues. Trimming took off 1 base at V and 9 bases at J, with 7 bases between the two ends. Concerning this clonotype itself: Its antigen remains unidentified.

Individual cDNA molecules were tagged with unique molecular identifiers, the study reported. TCRdb recomputed calls from the 5' RACE reads with MiXCR, one row per CDR3 protein. The sample lists about 22,000 distinct CDR3 sequences, 3.5% to 5% occurring once. This rearrangement joins TRBV20-1 to TRBJ2-1; the D is unclear. Sequenced input: whole blood. This receptor was identified in an adult who was a healthcare worker with PCR-confirmed SARS-CoV-2 infection or an uninfected control (not recorded which). Here the CDR3 reads CSARGAAEQFF. For the CDR3, the DNA is TGCAGTGCTAGAGGGGCGGCTGAGCAGTTCTTC.